What follows is one T cell receptor beta chain and its context. Antigen: not known. This entry is derived from a study of cytomegalovirus exposure and HLA in healthy donors. Study-wide results and limits: What was likely a sequencing artifact was a cluster of highly shared sequence variants. In an earlier analysis, about 87% or about 30%: the productive usage of most TCR beta V segments.

The CDR3 sequence is 14 residues long. Trimming pared 0 bases from V and 5 bases from J, leaving 11 bases between. Germline V gene data show CDR1 as SGHRS and CDR2 as YFSETQ. Primers: 60 Vbeta forward and 13 Jbeta reverse. TCRdb's copy holds only in-frame clones and misses some; the assay was immunoSEQ multiplex PCR. The sample yields around 170,000 clones, 81% seen once. The chain is built from TRBV5-1 and TRBJ1-1; a possible D gene is TRBD1 (5 bases). This TCR was recovered from a man aged 45 to 65 in good health and CMV-seropositive. Source material: PBMCs. The CDR3 region is CASSLAGGRTEAFF. CDR3 coding DNA: TGCGCCAGCAGCTTGGCCGGGGGTCGTACTGAAGCTTTCTTT.